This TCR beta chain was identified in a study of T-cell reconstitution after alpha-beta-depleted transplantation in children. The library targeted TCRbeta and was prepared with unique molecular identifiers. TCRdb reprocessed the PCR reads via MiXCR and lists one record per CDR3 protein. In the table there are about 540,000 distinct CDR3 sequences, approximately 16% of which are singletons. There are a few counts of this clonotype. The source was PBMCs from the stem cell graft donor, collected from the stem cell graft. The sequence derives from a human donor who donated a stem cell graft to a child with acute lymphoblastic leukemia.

The CDR3 loop is CASSEDGRAGQPQHF. CDR3 nucleotides: TGTGCCAGCAGTGAAGACGGCAGGGCTGGTCAGCCCCAGCATTTT. V gene TRBV2 combines with J gene TRBJ1-5; possibly TRBD1 for D (5 bases). CDR1 SNHLY and CDR2 FYNNEI come from the germline V gene. V lost 1 base and J 6 bases, leaving 13 bases between the germline ends. CDR3 length: 15 amino acids.